Following are 22 T cell receptor beta chains from one sample sequenced in a study of multiple sclerosis patients with progressive multifocal leukoencephalopathy. As for time point: approximately 11 months of natalizumab therapy. Some clones are missing from TCRdb's copy, which holds only in-frame ones; the method was immunoSEQ multiplex PCR. The sample includes more than 20,000 clones, less than 95% seen only once; the top ten take about 2.1%. Sequenced here: PBMCs, sampled from a patient treated with natalizumab. These receptor sequences come from a man aged 25 to 40 with multiple sclerosis.

The CDR3 nucleotides are TGTGCCAGCTCACCAGAACTAGCGGGAGCGGGCGGTGAGACCCAGTACTTC. Translation: CASSPELAGAGGETQYF. This chain joins TRBV18 and TRBJ2-5; TRBD2 matches 11 bases. The CDR3 consists of 17 residues. Per the germline V gene, CDR1 is KGHSH and CDR2 is LQKENI. V was clipped by 2 bases and J by 5 bases; unmatched bases: 10.

About this clone: The sample holds other DNA sequences that translate to the same CDR3. This chain connects TRBV30 to TRBJ2-7; D call uncertain. The CDR3 covers 11 residues. Germline V lookup: CDR1 GTSNPN, CDR2 SVGIG (reference sequence). The V and J ends lost 0 bases and 3 bases respectively, with 3 bases between them. The CDR3 DNA sequence: TGTGCCTGGAGTGTTCACTACGAGCAGTACTTC. Its translation is CAWSVHYEQYF. Based on the CDR3 plus reference TRBV30 and TRBJ2-7, the full variable domain is SQTIHQWPATLVQPVGSPLSLECTVEGTSNPNLYWYRQAAGRGLQLLFYSVGIGQISSEVPQNLSASRPQDRQFILSSKKLLLSDSGFYLCAWSVHYEQYFGPGTRLTVT.

V and J are TRBV23-1 and TRBJ1-5, with 10 bases that match TRBD1. TRBV23-1 is treated as an ORF (open reading frame) with a function not yet certain. This CDR3 spans 19 amino acids. V gave up 2 bases and J gave up 6 bases; unmatched junction bases: 16. DNA for the CDR3: TGCGCCAGCAGTCAAGACGAAACGATCGGGACAGGGGCCTTTCAGCCCCAGCATTTT. Protein sequence: CASSQDETIGTGAFQPQHF.

The chain has TRBV4-1 and TRBJ2-3; no clear D. V lost 2 bases, J lost 2 bases, and 14 bases lay in between. There are 16 residues in the CDR3. Germline V gene lookup returns CDR1 MGHRA and CDR2 YSYEKL. In DNA form, the CDR3 reads TGCGCCAGCAGCCAAATCGACATTTTAACCACAGATACGCAGTATTTT. Translating gives CASSQIDILTTDTQYF.

The rearrangement links TRBV5-1 to TRBJ1-1; TRBD1 aligns across 8 bases. Trimming at V came to 3 bases and at J to 4 bases, leaving 8 bases not matched to a gene. Germline CDR1 is SGHRS and CDR2 is YFSETQ. CDR3 length equals 15 residues. In DNA, the CDR3 is TGCGCCAGCAGCTCATGGACAGGGACGGGCACTGAAGCTTTCTTT. Protein product: CASSSWTGTGTEAFF.

The chain combines TRBV14 with TRBJ1-1; a weak D match, TRBD1 (5 bases). Trimming removed 0 bases from V and 4 bases from J, with 18 bases in between. The CDR3 is 17 residues long. Germline assignment: CDR1 SGHDN and CDR2 FVKESK. CDR3 in DNA: TGTGCCAGCAGCCAAGATTATCTAGGTTCGGGGGGCACTGAAGCTTTCTTT. It translates to CASSQDYLGSGGTEAFF.

The chain recombines TRBV6-5 with TRBJ2-5; D ambiguous. Germline-derived CDR1 and CDR2 are MNHEY and SVGAGI. This CDR3 spans 15 amino acids. The V gene lost 6 bases and the J gene lost 0 bases, with 14 bases spanning the gap. The CDR3 here is CASRHGSQYQETQYF. The CDR3 DNA is TGTGCCAGCAGACACGGGTCCCAGTACCAAGAGACCCAGTACTTC.

CDR3 sequence: CASSLDDSTKNIQYF. In nucleotides, the CDR3 is TGTGCCAGCAGCTTAGACGACAGCACCAAAAACATTCAGTACTTC. This sequence joins TRBV7-8 and TRBJ2-4, with D perhaps matching TRBD1 (5 bases). Deletions cut 1 base from V and 2 bases from J, with 9 bases between. Germline lookup yields CDR1 SGHVS and CDR2 FQNEAQ. The CDR3 is 15 amino acids.

Notes on this clone: The junction differs from germline at one of its ends, possibly a read error. V and J are TRBV7-2 and TRBJ2-5; 8 nucleotides align to TRBD2. This CDR3 contains 14 residues. Per germline, CDR1 SGHTA and CDR2 FQGNSA. The CDR3 nucleotides read TGTGCCAGCAGCTTAGGCAGGCAGCGGGAGACCCAGCACTTC. The encoded protein is CASSLGRQRETQHF.

This clone came up once. This chain uses TRBV5-1 with TRBJ2-7, with no clear D. Trimming left V 0 bases short and J 3 bases short, with 10 bases between. The germline gives CDR1 SGHRS, CDR2 YFSETQ. CDR3 size: 14 residues. The CDR3 coding sequence is TGCGCCAGCAGCTTGGGAGCGCAAAGCTACGAGCAGTACGTC. Its protein is CASSLGAQSYEQYV.

This rearrangement joins TRBV27 to TRBJ2-1; D gene uncertain. The germline gives CDR1 MNHEY, CDR2 SMNVEV (reference sequence). The CDR3 has 16 residues. V was trimmed by 5 bases and J by 9 bases, leaving 23 bases between them. CDR3 amino acids: CASSLPPSTPTSEQFF. CDR3 sequence (DNA): TGTGCCAGCAGTCTCCCCCCATCAACTCCTACAAGTGAGCAGTTCTTC.

The V and J genes are TRBV30 and TRBJ1-2; 8 nucleotides match TRBD1. The CDR3 is 12 amino acids. With V trimmed by 0 bases and J by 14 bases, 8 bases remained unmatched. Germline assignment: CDR1 GTSNPN and CDR2 SVGIG (reference sequence). The CDR3 region is CAWSVQRTGPTF. The DNA of the CDR3 is TGTGCCTGGAGTGTCCAACGGACAGGGCCTACCTTC. The full variable domain, completed using reference TRBV30 and TRBJ1-2, is SQTIHQWPATLVQPVGSPLSLECTVEGTSNPNLYWYRQAAGRGLQLLFYSVGIGQISSEVPQNLSASRPQDRQFILSSKKLLLSDSGFYLCAWSVQRTGPTFGSGTRLTVV.

CDR3 residues: CASSLSQGVLYEQYV. CDR3 nucleotide sequence: TGCGCCAGCAGCTTGTCGCAGGGGGTTCTCTACGAGCAGTACGTC. The rearrangement uses TRBV5-1 and TRBJ2-7; 7 bases are a match to TRBD1. V was clipped by 1 base and J by 3 bases; unmatched bases: 7. The CDR3 contains 15 residues. Germline V gene sequence: CDR1 SGHRS, CDR2 YFSETQ.

The V and J genes are TRBV15 and TRBJ2-1; D gene uncertain. This CDR3 is 12 amino acids long. The V and J ends lost 0 bases and 13 bases respectively, with 10 bases between them. Germline lookup yields CDR1 LNHNV and CDR2 YYDKDF (reference sequence). This CDR3 is CATSRDPAKQFF. The CDR3 bases are TGTGCCACCAGCAGAGATCCGGCTAAACAGTTCTTC.

The rearrangement joins TRBV15 to TRBJ1-5; D is unresolved. Germline V CDR1 and CDR2: LNHNV, YYDKDF (reference sequence). This CDR3 contains 15 residues. Trimming shortened V by 0 bases and J by 7 bases, and 13 bases separated the two germline ends. CDR3 nucleotides: TGTGCCACCAGCAGAGATGCACCCGGAGGACAGCCCCAGCATTTT. This gives the protein CATSRDAPGGQPQHF.

The chain employs TRBV18 and TRBJ1-5; no firm D call. V lost 1 base to trimming and J lost 1 base, with 8 bases between them. Germline V gene data show CDR1 as KGHSH and CDR2 as LQKENI. The CDR3 spans 15 residues. This CDR3 reads CASSPQGPSNQPQHF. CDR3 coding DNA: TGTGCCAGCTCACCACAGGGCCCGAGCAATCAGCCCCAGCATTTT.

The chain carries TRBV10-3 and TRBJ2-7, with TRBD1 matching 9 bases. The J segment lost 6 bases and the V segment lost 2 bases, leaving 11 bases of the junction unmatched. The CDR3 is 16 residues long. The germline gives CDR1 ENHRY, CDR2 SYGVKD. The CDR3 is CAISEPGQGLQVEQYF. As DNA, the CDR3 is TGTGCCATCAGTGAGCCGGGACAGGGCCTTCAGGTCGAGCAGTACTTC.

The CDR3 bases are TGCGCCAGCAGCCAAGATACAAGGAACACTGAAGCTTTCTTT. Amino acids: CASSQDTRNTEAFF. The chain uses TRBV4-3 and TRBJ1-1, with D unresolved. The CDR3 loop spans 14 amino acids. Between the trimmed V and J ends, which lost 0 bases and 1 base, there was a span of 6 bases. Germline CDR1 LGHNA, CDR2 YSLEER.

In the case of this clone: Distinct nucleotide sequences in the sample also encode this CDR3. The chain is built from TRBV9 and TRBJ1-1; the D gene is possibly TRBD1 (5 bases). Trimming took off 3 bases at V and 0 bases at J, with 9 bases between the two ends. CDR3 length equals 14 residues. Germline loops: CDR1 SGDLS, CDR2 YYNGEE. CDR3 coding DNA: TGTGCCAGCAGCGCCGTGGGGGTGAACACTGAAGCTTTCTTT. This encodes CASSAVGVNTEAFF.

This chain connects TRBV7-2 to TRBJ1-2; the D gene is possibly TRBD1 (6 bases). This CDR3 has 16 amino acids. Germline loops: CDR1 SGHTA, CDR2 FQGNSA. V dropped 4 bases and J dropped 4 bases, with 19 bases sitting between them. The CDR3 region is CASSWGQGASGYGYTF. The CDR3 DNA reads as TGTGCCAGCAGCTGGGGGCAGGGCGCATCCGGCTATGGCTACACCTTC.

V is TRBV7-6 and J is TRBJ2-7, with 7 bases aligning to TRBD1. Germline V lookup: CDR1 SGHVS, CDR2 FNYEAQ. The CDR3 has 12 amino acids. V was pared by 5 bases and J by 5 bases, with 3 bases of the junction left unmatched. CDR3 region: CASSPQGDEQYF. DNA for the CDR3: TGTGCCAGCAGCCCCCAGGGGGACGAGCAGTACTTC.

The V gene is TRBV6-1, the J gene TRBJ1-3; D is possibly TRBD1 (5 bases). V was clipped by 5 bases and J by 4 bases, with 15 bases between them. The CDR3 runs to 15 residues. Germline V gene sequence: CDR1 MNHNS, CDR2 SASEGT. CDR3 sequence (DNA): TGTGCCAGCAGTCTAGCGGCAGGGTCGGGAAACACCATATATTTT. It is translated as CASSLAAGSGNTIYF.